Sequencing of this T cell receptor (beta chain) was carried out in a study of T-cell reconstitution after alpha-beta-depleted transplantation in children listed by TCRdb under 2016. About the full investigation: T-cell immune reconstitution after TCRalphabeta/CD19-depleted allogeneic hematopoietic cell transplantation in children was quantitatively tracked in the study by means of TCR repertoire profiling.

A distance of 16 bases separates the germline ends of V and J, which lose 5 bases and 8 bases respectively. Sequences SGHAT (CDR1) and FQNNGV (CDR2) are obtained from the germline V gene. The cysteine opens and the phenylalanine closes a CDR3 of 14 amino acids. The retained sequence is limited to the CDR3, 42 bases, with the frame set at the first base. This clonotype was detected only a few times. This receptor's antigen is unknown. There are no base qualities to consult, and no much larger clone falls within one base. The library was obtained by PCR. This sample was sequenced with an Illumina HiSeq 2500. Molecular barcoding was employed in the preparation of TCR libraries, with unique molecular identifiers being used to normalize TCRbeta repertoire quantification. TCRdb reprocessed the public reads (quality trimming at Q25 with fastp, clone calling with MiXCR) and kept in-frame beta chains. CDR3 protein sequences are deduplicated, and each keeps its most common genes and DNA. The sample includes roughly 300,000 distinct CDR3 sequences, with about a tenth observed a single time. The ten largest clones represent around 9.1% of the sample.

Recombination joined TRBV11-2 with TRBJ2-1; the D gene is perhaps TRBD1, on 5 matching bases. The starting material was PBMCs from the stem cell graft donor, obtained from the stem cell graft. This receptor was taken from a human donor who donated a stem cell graft to a child with SCID. The nucleotide sequence reads TGTGCCAGCAGCCCATCAGGGTTCGCTGATGAGCAGTTCTTC. Its translation is CASSPSGFADEQFF.